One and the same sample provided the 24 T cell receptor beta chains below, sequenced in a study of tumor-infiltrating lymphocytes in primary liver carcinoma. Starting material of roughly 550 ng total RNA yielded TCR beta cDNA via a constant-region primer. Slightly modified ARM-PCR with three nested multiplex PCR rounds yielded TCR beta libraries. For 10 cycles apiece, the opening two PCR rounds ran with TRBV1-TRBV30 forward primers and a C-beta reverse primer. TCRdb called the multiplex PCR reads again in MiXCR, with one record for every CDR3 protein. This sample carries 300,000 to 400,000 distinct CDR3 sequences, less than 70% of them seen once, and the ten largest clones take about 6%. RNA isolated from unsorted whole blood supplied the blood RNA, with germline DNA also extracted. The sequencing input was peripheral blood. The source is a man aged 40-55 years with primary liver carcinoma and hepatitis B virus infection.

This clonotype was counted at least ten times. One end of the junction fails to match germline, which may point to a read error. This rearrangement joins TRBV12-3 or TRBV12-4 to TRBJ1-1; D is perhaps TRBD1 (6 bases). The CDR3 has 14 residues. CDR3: CASRLAGESNEAFF. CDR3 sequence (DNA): TGTGCCAGCAGGTTAGCAGGGGAGTCTAATGAAGCTTTCTTT.

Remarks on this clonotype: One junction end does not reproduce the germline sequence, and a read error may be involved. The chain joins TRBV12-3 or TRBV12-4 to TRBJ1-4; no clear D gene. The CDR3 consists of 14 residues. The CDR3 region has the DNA TGTGCCAGCAGAAACCATGCAACTAATGAAGAACTGTTTTTT. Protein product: CASRNHATNEELFF.

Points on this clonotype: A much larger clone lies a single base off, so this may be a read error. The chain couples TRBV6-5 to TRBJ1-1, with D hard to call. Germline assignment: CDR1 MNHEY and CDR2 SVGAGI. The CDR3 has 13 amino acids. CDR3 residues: CASSYSVNTEASF. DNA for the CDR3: TGTGCCAGCAGTTACAGCGTGAACACTGAAGCTTCCTTT.

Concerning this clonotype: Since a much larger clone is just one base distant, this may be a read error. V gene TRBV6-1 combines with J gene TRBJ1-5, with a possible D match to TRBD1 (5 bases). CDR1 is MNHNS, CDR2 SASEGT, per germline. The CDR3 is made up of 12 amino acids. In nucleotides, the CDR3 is TGTACCGCGGGAAGGGGAGGCCAGCCCCAGCATTTT. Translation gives CTAGRGGQPQHF.

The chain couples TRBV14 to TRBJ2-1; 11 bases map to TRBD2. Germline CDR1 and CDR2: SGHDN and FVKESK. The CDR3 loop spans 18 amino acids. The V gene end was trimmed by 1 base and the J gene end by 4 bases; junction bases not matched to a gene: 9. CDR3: CASSQGGSGRAPYNEQFF. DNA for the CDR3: TGTGCCAGCAGCCAAGGGGGTAGCGGGAGGGCGCCTTACAATGAGCAGTTCTTC.

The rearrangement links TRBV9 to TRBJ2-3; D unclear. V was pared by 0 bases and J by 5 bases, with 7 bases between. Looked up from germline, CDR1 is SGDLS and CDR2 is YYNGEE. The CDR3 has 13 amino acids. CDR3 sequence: CASSVGDGDTQYF. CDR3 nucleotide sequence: TGTGCCAGCAGCGTAGGTGATGGAGATACGCAGTATTTT.

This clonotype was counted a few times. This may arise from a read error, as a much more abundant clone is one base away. The CDR3 DNA follows: TGTGTCATACAGGGGGCTGCAGGGACCCAGTACTTC. Its protein is CVIQGAAGTQYF. This rearrangement joins TRBV10-3 to TRBJ2-5; 9 bases align to TRBD1. This CDR3 is built from 12 residues. Germline CDR1 and CDR2: ENHRY and SYGVKD.

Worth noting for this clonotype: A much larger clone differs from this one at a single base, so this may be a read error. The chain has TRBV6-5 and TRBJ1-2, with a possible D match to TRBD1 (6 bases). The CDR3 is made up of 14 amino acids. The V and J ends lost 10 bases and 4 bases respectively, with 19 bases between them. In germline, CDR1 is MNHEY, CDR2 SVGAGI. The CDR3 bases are TGTGCCACCCACAGTTCAGGGGCGGCCTATGGCTACACCTTC. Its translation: CATHSSGAAYGYTF.

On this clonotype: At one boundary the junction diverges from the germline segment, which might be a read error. The CDR3 DNA reads as TGTGTCTGGAGTATCCCCATGGCAAACTATGGCTACACCTTC. This codes for CVWSIPMANYGYTF. The chain joins TRBV30 to TRBJ1-2; D gene uncertain. CDR1 and CDR2 (germline): GTSNPN, SVGIG (reference sequence). The CDR3 has 14 residues. Using reference TRBV30 and TRBJ1-2 for the parts outside the CDR3, the full variable domain is SQTIHQWPATLVQPVGSPLSLECTVEGTSNPNLYWYRQAAGRGLQLLFYSVGIGQISSEVPQNLSASRPQDRQFILSSKKLLLSDSGFYLCVWSIPMANYGYTFGSGTRLTVV.

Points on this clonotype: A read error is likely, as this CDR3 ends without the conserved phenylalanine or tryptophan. CDR3 loop: CASSLTDNEQFY. The CDR3 DNA reads as TGTGCCAGCAGCTTGACCGACAATGAGCAGTTCTAC. The rearrangement uses TRBV11-3 and TRBJ2-1; no firm D call. Germline lookup yields CDR1 SGHNT and CDR2 YENEEA. CDR3 length: 12 amino acids. The V end lost 3 bases, the J end lost 5 bases, and 5 bases lay between the germline ends.

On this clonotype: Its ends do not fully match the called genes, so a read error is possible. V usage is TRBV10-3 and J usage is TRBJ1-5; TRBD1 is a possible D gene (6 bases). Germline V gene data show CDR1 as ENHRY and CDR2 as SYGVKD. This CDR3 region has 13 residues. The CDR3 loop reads CDIGQGTHQPQHF. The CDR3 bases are TGTGACATCGGTCAGGGGACCCATCAGCCCCAGCATTTT.

DNA for the CDR3: TGTGCCAGCAGTTTATACAGCGCGGGGGAGCAGTACTTC. This gives the protein CASSLYSAGEQYF. The chain uses TRBV28 and TRBJ2-7, with a possible D match to TRBD2 (6 bases). Trimming shortened V by 1 base and J by 7 bases, and 11 bases separated the two germline ends. Germline-derived CDR1 and CDR2 are MDHEN and SYDVKM. The CDR3 has 13 residues.

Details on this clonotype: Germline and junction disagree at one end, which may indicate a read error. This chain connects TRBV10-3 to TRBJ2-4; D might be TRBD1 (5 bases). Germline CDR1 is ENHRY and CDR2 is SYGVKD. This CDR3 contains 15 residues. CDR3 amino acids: CAPCDQGKAKNIRYF. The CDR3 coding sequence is TGTGCCCCCTGTGACCAGGGAAAAGCCAAAAACATTCGGTACTTC.

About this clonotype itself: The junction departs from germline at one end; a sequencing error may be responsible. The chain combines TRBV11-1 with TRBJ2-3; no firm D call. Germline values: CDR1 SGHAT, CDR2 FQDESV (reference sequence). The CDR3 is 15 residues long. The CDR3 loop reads CACSLLLRPTDTQYF. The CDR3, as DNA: TGTGCCTGCAGCCTCTTGCTACGCCCCACAGATACGCAGTATTTT.

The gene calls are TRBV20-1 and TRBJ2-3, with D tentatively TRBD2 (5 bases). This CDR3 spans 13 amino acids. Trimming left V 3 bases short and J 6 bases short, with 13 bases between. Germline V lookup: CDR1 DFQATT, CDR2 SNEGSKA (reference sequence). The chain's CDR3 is CSASGGPRDTQYF. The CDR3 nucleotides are TGCAGTGCTAGCGGCGGGCCGAGGGATACGCAGTATTTT.

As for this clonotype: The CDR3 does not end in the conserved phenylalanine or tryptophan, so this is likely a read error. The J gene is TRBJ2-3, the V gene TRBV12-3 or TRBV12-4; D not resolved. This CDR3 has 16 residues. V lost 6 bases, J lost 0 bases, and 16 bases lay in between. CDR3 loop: CASSLGRVGSTDTQYL. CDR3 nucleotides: TGTGCCAGCAGCCTGGGTAGGGTTGGCAGCACAGATACGCAGTATTTG.

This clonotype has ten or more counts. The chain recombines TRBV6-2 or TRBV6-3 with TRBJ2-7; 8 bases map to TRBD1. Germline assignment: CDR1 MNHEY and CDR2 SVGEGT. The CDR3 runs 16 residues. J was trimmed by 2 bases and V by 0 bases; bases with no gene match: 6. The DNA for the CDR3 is TGTGCCAGCAGTTACTCGGCGGACAGGGTCCCCTACGAGCAGTACTTC. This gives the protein CASSYSADRVPYEQYF.

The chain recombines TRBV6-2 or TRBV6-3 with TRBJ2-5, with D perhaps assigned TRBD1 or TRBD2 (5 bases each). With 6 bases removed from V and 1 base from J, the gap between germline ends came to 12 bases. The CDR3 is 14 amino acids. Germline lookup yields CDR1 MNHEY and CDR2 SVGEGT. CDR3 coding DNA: TGTGCCAGCAGCTCCCCGGGACGCCAAGAGACCCAGTACTTC. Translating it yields CASSSPGRQETQYF.

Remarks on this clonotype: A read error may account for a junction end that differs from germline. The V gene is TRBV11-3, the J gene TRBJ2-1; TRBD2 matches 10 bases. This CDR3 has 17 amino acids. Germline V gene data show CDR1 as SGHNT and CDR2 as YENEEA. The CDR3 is CASSSGSGRGSYNKQFF. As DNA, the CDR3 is TGTGCCAGCAGCTCCGGCAGCGGGAGGGGCTCCTACAATAAGCAGTTCTTC.

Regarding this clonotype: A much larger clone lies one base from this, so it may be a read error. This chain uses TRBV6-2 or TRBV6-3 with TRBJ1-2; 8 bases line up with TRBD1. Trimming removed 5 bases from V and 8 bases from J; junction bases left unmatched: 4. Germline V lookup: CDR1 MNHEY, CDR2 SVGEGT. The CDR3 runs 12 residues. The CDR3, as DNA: TGTGCCAGCAGTCAGACAGGGGTCGGCTACACCTTC. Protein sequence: CASSQTGVGYTF.

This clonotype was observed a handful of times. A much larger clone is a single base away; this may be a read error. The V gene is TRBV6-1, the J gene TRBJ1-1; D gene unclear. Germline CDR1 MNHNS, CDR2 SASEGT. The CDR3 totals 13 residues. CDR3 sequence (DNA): TGTGTCAGCAGATCTTACATGAACACTGAAGCTTTCTTT. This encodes CVSRSYMNTEAFF.

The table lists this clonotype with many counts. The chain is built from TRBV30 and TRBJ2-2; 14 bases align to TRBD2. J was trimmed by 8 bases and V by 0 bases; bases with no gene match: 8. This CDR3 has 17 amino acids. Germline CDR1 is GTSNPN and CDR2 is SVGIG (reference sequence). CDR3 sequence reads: CAWSVLQGLAGAGELFF. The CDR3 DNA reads TGTGCCTGGAGTGTACTTCAGGGACTAGCGGGAGCAGGGGAGCTGTTTTTT.

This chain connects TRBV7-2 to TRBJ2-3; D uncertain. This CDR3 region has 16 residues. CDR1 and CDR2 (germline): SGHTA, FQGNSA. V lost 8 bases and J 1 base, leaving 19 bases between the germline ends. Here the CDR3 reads CASARWASVRTDTQYF. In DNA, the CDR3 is TGTGCCAGCGCGAGGTGGGCGTCGGTTCGCACAGATACGCAGTATTTT.

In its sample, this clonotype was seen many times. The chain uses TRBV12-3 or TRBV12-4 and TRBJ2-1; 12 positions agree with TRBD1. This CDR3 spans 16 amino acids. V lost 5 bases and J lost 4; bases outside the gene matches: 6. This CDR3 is CASSLPGQGAYNEQFF. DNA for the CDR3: TGTGCCAGCAGTCTTCCGGGACAGGGGGCTTACAATGAGCAGTTCTTC.